Each of the 16 T cell receptor beta chains below was sequenced from the same sample in a study of T cells and Merkel cell carcinoma outcomes. Assay used: immunoSEQ multiplex PCR; TCRdb lists only in-frame clones, some missing. The top ten clones hold about 2% of a sample with around 14,000 clones, 80% to 95% of them seen once. Sequences were obtained from tumor tissue from Merkel cell carcinoma. These receptors all stem from a human donor with Merkel cell carcinoma.

V is TRBV11-2 and J is TRBJ2-3; D call uncertain. The CDR3 has 13 residues. Trimming cost V 5 bases and J 5 bases, with 11 bases left between them. The germline V gene has CDR1 SGHAT and CDR2 FQNNGV. CDR3 loop: CASSPIERDTQYF. The CDR3 region has the DNA TGTGCCAGCAGCCCCATCGAGAGAGATACGCAGTATTTT.

The chain is built from TRBV5-1 and TRBJ2-5, with a tentative D call TRBD2 (5 bases). This CDR3 has 15 amino acids. CDR1 is SGHRS, CDR2 YFSETQ, per germline. Trimming pared 4 bases from V and 7 bases from J, leaving 20 bases between. Here the CDR3 reads CASSLGLNPMGTQYF. The CDR3 nucleotides are TGCGCCAGCAGCCTCGGACTCAATCCGATGGGGACCCAGTACTTC.

This clone has only a few counts. V usage is TRBV6-4 and J usage is TRBJ2-2; D tentatively fits TRBD1 or TRBD2 (5 bases each). The V end lost 4 bases, the J end lost 4 bases, and 7 bases lay between the germline ends. The length of the CDR3 is 13 residues. CDR1 MRHNA and CDR2 SNTAGT come from the germline V gene. CDR3: CASSAGGTGELFF. In DNA, the CDR3 is TGTGCCAGCAGTGCTGGGGGCACCGGGGAGCTGTTTTTT.

The J gene is TRBJ2-7, the V gene TRBV5-1, with 7 bases that match TRBD1. V dropped 4 bases and J dropped 4; count of bases not matched to a gene: 8. Looked up from germline, CDR1 is SGHRS and CDR2 is YFSETQ. This CDR3 has 14 residues. CDR3 loop: CASSRTGVEYEQYF. The CDR3 DNA follows: TGCGCCAGCAGCAGAACAGGGGTTGAGTACGAGCAGTACTTC.

This clone has a single count. The genes are TRBV4-1 and TRBJ2-3, with D perhaps TRBD2 (6 bases). The CDR3 length is 14 residues. Deletions cut 4 bases from V and 0 bases from J, with 8 bases between. Germline CDR1 MGHRA, CDR2 YSYEKL. Here the CDR3 reads CASSPGLSTDTQYF. CDR3 DNA: TGCGCCAGCAGCCCAGGACTAAGCACAGATACGCAGTATTTT.

The chain joins TRBV7-9 to TRBJ2-3, with D maybe TRBD1 (6 bases). CDR1 and CDR2 (germline): SEHNR, FQNEAQ (reference sequence). V was cut by 3 bases and J by 2 bases, with 15 bases left in between. CDR3 length equals 16 residues. DNA for the CDR3: TGTGCCAGCAGCTTCCCCGCCGGGACATCCACAGATACGCAGTATTTT. This gives the protein CASSFPAGTSTDTQYF.

This clone was seen a handful of times. The rearrangement joins TRBV28 to TRBJ2-1; D unclear. CDR1 is MDHEN, CDR2 SYDVKM, per germline. This CDR3 contains 16 residues. The V gene lost 6 bases and the J gene lost 3 bases, with 18 bases spanning the gap. The CDR3 sequence is CASSHTAPLDYNEQFF. In nucleotides, the CDR3 is TGTGCCAGCAGCCACACAGCCCCTCTGGACTACAATGAGCAGTTCTTC.

The rearrangement links TRBV5-4 to TRBJ1-2; D not resolved. The CDR3 is 12 amino acids. V was pared by 5 bases and J by 5 bases, with 10 bases between. CDR1 is SGHNT, CDR2 YYREEE, per germline (reference sequence). CDR3 region: CASSPGDYGYTF. As DNA, the CDR3 is TGTGCCAGCAGTCCCGGGGATTATGGCTACACCTTC.

Regarding this clone: A junction boundary mismatches the germline segment, possibly from a read error. The V call is TRBV6-1, the J call TRBJ2-7, with 7 bases lining up with TRBD1. CDR1 and CDR2 from the germline V gene are MNHNS and SASEGT. CDR3 length: 15 residues. The chain's CDR3 is CASRGMDRTGYEQYF. The CDR3, as DNA: TGTGCTAGCAGAGGAATGGACAGGACCGGCTACGAGCAGTACTTC.

V gene TRBV5-1 combines with J gene TRBJ1-1; TRBD1 is a possible D gene (6 bases). The length of the CDR3 is 14 residues. Germline assignment: CDR1 SGHRS and CDR2 YFSETQ. V gave up 4 bases and J gave up 1 base, with 11 bases separating them. CDR3: CASSRMGQNTEAFF. In DNA, the CDR3 is TGCGCCAGCAGCAGGATGGGACAGAACACTGAAGCTTTCTTT.

The chain is built from TRBV6-6 and TRBJ1-2; D not certain. This CDR3 is built from 12 residues. The V end lost 6 bases, the J end lost 6 bases, and 11 bases lay between the germline ends. The germline V gene has CDR1 MNHNY and CDR2 SVGAGI (reference sequence). CDR3 DNA sequence: TGTGCCAGCAGCAGGCTCAGTGATGGCTACACCTTC. Translation gives CASSRLSDGYTF.

The chain joins TRBV4-1 to TRBJ2-7; 8 nucleotides match TRBD2. The junction had 5 bases not matched to a gene; V was cut back by 1 base and J by 0 bases. The CDR3 extends over 16 amino acids. The germline CDR1 and CDR2 sequences are MGHRA and YSYEKL. The CDR3, as DNA: TGCGCCAGCAGCCAAGCGGGGGGGGCCTCCTCCTACGAGCAGTACTTC. Translation gives CASSQAGGASSYEQYF.

In nucleotides, the CDR3 is TGTGCCAGCAGCAAGTCACAGGGGTCCGGTCAGCCCCAGCATTTT. Protein product: CASSKSQGSGQPQHF. The chain couples TRBV7-8 to TRBJ1-5; the match to TRBD1 covers 7 bases. From germline, CDR1 is SGHVS and CDR2 FQNEAQ. The J segment lost 6 bases and the V segment lost 5 bases, leaving 10 bases of the junction unmatched. This CDR3 is built from 15 residues.

The chain has TRBV5-6 and TRBJ2-7, with a tentative D call TRBD1 (6 bases). The CDR3 consists of 14 residues. Deletions cut 1 base from V and 4 bases from J, with 12 bases between. Germline values: CDR1 SGHDT, CDR2 YYEEEE. CDR3 residues: CASSLTGREYEQYF. As DNA, the CDR3 is TGTGCCAGCAGCTTGACAGGGAGAGAGTACGAGCAGTACTTC.

The count of this clone is one. The V gene is TRBV18, the J gene TRBJ2-5; TRBD1 or TRBD2 may be the D gene (5 bases each). Germline lookup yields CDR1 KGHSH and CDR2 LQKENI. This CDR3 comprises 14 residues. Trimming shortened V by 3 bases and J by 0 bases, and 8 bases separated the two germline ends. The CDR3 is CASSPGRDQETQYF. The CDR3 region has the DNA TGTGCCAGCTCACCGGGACGGGACCAAGAGACCCAGTACTTC.

The rearrangement links TRBV14 to TRBJ2-5; possible D gene TRBD2, 7 bases. V was pared by 0 bases and J by 2 bases, with 22 bases between. The CDR3 consists of 19 residues. In germline, CDR1 is SGHDN, CDR2 FVKESK. The CDR3 here is CASSQDLYLAGAIQETQYF. The CDR3 DNA sequence: TGTGCCAGCAGCCAAGATCTTTACTTGGCGGGGGCTATTCAAGAGACCCAGTACTTC.